Listed here are 24 T cell receptor beta chains from one sample, sequenced in a study of T-cell reconstitution after alpha-beta-depleted transplantation in children. A library of TCRbeta sequences, prepared with unique molecular identifiers, was generated. TCRdb ran MiXCR on the PCR reads and lists one entry per CDR3 protein. The sample includes hundreds of thousands of distinct CDR3 sequences, approximately 15% of them seen just once. This specimen consisted of PBMCs, mostly from graft donor cells, obtained 360 days after TCRalphabeta/CD19-depleted stem cell transplant. The receptors stem from a male patient aged 2-9 years who had a stem cell transplant for acute lymphoblastic leukemia, so the T cells may come from the graft donor.

There are many counts of this clonotype. Mismatch with germline at one junction end may stem from a read error. This chain uses TRBV27 with TRBJ2-7; D is uncertain. This CDR3 is built from 8 residues. Germline V gene data show CDR1 as MNHEY and CDR2 as SMNVEV (reference sequence). As DNA, the CDR3 is TGTGCCAGCCCCAAATCCACTTTC. Its translation is CASPKSTF.

The V gene is TRBV11-1, the J gene TRBJ1-1, with D perhaps TRBD1 (6 bases). From germline, CDR1 is SGHAT and CDR2 FQDESV (reference sequence). V was cut by 1 base and J by 4 bases, with 10 bases left in between. This CDR3 is built from 14 residues. The DNA of the CDR3 is TGTGCCAGCAGCTTAGACAGGGCGGCCACTGAAGCTTTCTTT. Protein: CASSLDRAATEAFF.

This clonotype was recorded a few times. J is TRBJ1-1 and V is TRBV28; no firm D call. Germline V gene lookup returns CDR1 MDHEN and CDR2 SYDVKM. This CDR3 spans 11 amino acids. V was clipped by 8 bases and J by 11 bases, with 15 bases between them. The CDR3 here is CASRGSLDAFF. CDR3 DNA: TGTGCCAGCCGCGGGAGCCTTGATGCTTTCTTT.

This clonotype was seen more than once but under ten times. CDR3 coding DNA: TGCGCCAGCAGCTTGGCCGGGACAGAAGGTGTCGACGAGCAGTACTTC. Translating gives CASSLAGTEGVDEQYF. This chain connects TRBV5-1 to TRBJ2-7; 7 bases line up with TRBD1. Per the germline V gene, CDR1 is SGHRS and CDR2 is YFSETQ. With 0 bases clipped from V and 5 bases from J, the junction kept 11 bases outside the gene matches. The CDR3 has 16 residues.

This clonotype has only a few counts. The chain links TRBV5-1 to TRBJ2-1; D perhaps matches TRBD2 (6 bases). In germline, CDR1 is SGHRS, CDR2 YFSETQ. This CDR3 contains 15 residues. Trimming took off 2 bases at V and 7 bases at J, with 16 bases between the two ends. The CDR3 nucleotides read TGCGCCAGCAGCTTCCGGGACTGGTATGTTAATGAGCAGTTCTTC. Residues: CASSFRDWYVNEQFF.

A few counts support this clonotype. The V and J genes are TRBV10-3 and TRBJ2-7; D gene uncertain. Germline loops: CDR1 ENHRY, CDR2 SYGVKD. The V end lost 2 bases, the J end lost 1 base, and 6 bases lay between the germline ends. This CDR3 is built from 13 residues. CDR3 residues: CAISEVVSYEQYF. The CDR3 bases are TGTGCCATCAGTGAGGTAGTTTCCTACGAGCAGTACTTC.

This clonotype turned up a few times. V is TRBV18 and J is TRBJ2-1; D is uncertain. CDR1 is KGHSH and CDR2 is LQKENI in the germline V gene. The CDR3 consists of 11 residues. V lost 6 bases to trimming and J lost 8 bases, with 8 bases between them. This chain's CDR3 is CASSNFDEQFF. DNA for the CDR3: TGTGCCAGCTCTAACTTCGATGAGCAGTTCTTC.

This clonotype has a single count. The chain couples TRBV10-3 to TRBJ2-6; possibly TRBD2 for D (5 bases). The CDR3 totals 17 residues. Trimming pared 6 bases from V and 0 bases from J, leaving 15 bases between. CDR1 is ENHRY and CDR2 is SYGVKD in the germline V gene. CDR3 amino acids: CAIRGGPPTSGANVLTF. The DNA for the CDR3 is TGTGCCATCAGGGGCGGGCCCCCCACCTCTGGGGCCAACGTCCTGACTTTC.

The chain uses TRBV6-2 or TRBV6-3 and TRBJ1-1, with D perhaps TRBD1 (6 bases). This CDR3 region has 12 residues. Trimming shortened V by 9 bases and J by 4 bases, and 12 bases separated the two germline ends. Germline V CDR1 and CDR2: MNHEY, SVGEGT. CDR3 sequence reads: CASRQGGTEAFF. CDR3 nucleotide sequence: TGTGCCAGTCGGCAAGGGGGCACTGAAGCTTTCTTT.

This clonotype was observed at least ten times. The J gene is TRBJ2-3, the V gene TRBV29-1, with a possible D match to TRBD1 (6 bases). This CDR3 contains 14 residues. V dropped 3 bases and J dropped 4 bases, with 14 bases sitting between them. CDR1 and CDR2 (germline): SQVTM, ANQGSEA. CDR3 sequence reads: CSVEGQGWADTQYF. As DNA, the CDR3 is TGCAGCGTTGAGGGGCAGGGGTGGGCAGATACGCAGTATTTT.

This clonotype came up a few times. This chain connects TRBV6-2 or TRBV6-3 to TRBJ2-1; D unresolved. Germline lookup yields CDR1 MNHEY and CDR2 SVGEGT. The CDR3 length is 11 residues. The germline V and J ends were trimmed by 5 bases and 5 bases, with 4 bases remaining between them. The CDR3 sequence is CASSQDNEQFF. CDR3 in DNA: TGTGCCAGCAGTCAGGACAATGAGCAGTTCTTC.

The chain is built from TRBV10-2 and TRBJ1-1; no clear D. The CDR3 runs 12 residues. The V gene lost 8 bases and the J gene lost 6 bases, with 13 bases spanning the gap. CDR1 and CDR2 from the germline V gene are WSHSY and SAAADI. This CDR3 is CASGVNSPEAFF. The CDR3 DNA follows: TGCGCCAGCGGAGTAAACAGCCCTGAAGCTTTCTTT.

The V and J genes are TRBV15 and TRBJ1-2, with 9 bases fitting TRBD1. CDR3 length: 14 residues. CDR1 and CDR2 from the germline V gene are LNHNV and YYDKDF (reference sequence). V lost 3 bases, J lost 8 bases, and 7 bases stayed unmatched. The CDR3 here is CATSSRDREGGYTF. The CDR3 nucleotides read TGTGCCACCAGCAGCCGGGACAGGGAAGGAGGCTACACCTTC.

In regard to this clonotype: This CDR3 fails to terminate in the conserved phenylalanine or tryptophan, so it likely reflects a read error. The chain employs TRBV12-3 or TRBV12-4 and TRBJ1-5; TRBD1 might be the D (5 bases). This CDR3 is 14 amino acids long. Trimming took off 5 bases at V and 3 bases at J, with 11 bases between the two ends. CDR3 protein: CASSTPGPNQPQHC. In DNA form, the CDR3 reads TGTGCCAGCAGTACTCCGGGACCCAATCAGCCCCAGCATTGT.

This clonotype was seen a few times. The chain carries TRBV14 and TRBJ1-3; TRBD1 agrees at 7 bases. Germline V CDR1 and CDR2: SGHDN, FVKESK. The CDR3 is 15 residues long. V gave up 3 bases and J gave up 2 bases; unmatched junction bases: 4. CDR3 loop: CASSHRQGAGNTIYF. CDR3 coding DNA: TGTGCCAGCAGCCACCGACAGGGAGCTGGAAACACCATATATTTT.

The chain uses TRBV28 and TRBJ2-1; TRBD2 matches at 8 bases. The CDR3 consists of 19 residues. V trimming: 3 bases; J trimming: 1 base; junction bases outside the gene matches: 14. The germline gives CDR1 MDHEN, CDR2 SYDVKM. Here the CDR3 reads CASSLDGRVTSGSYNEQFF. The DNA for the CDR3 is TGTGCCAGCAGTTTGGACGGGAGGGTTACTTCCGGGTCCTACAATGAGCAGTTCTTC.

This clonotype was found a few times. V and J are TRBV20-1 and TRBJ2-2; the D gene is possibly TRBD1 (6 bases). With 6 bases removed from V and 5 bases from J, the gap between germline ends came to 16 bases. CDR1 and CDR2 (germline): DFQATT, SNEGSKA (reference sequence). This CDR3 spans 14 amino acids. CDR3: CSAKQGVGTGELFF. The DNA for the CDR3 is TGCAGTGCAAAACAGGGAGTCGGAACCGGGGAGCTGTTTTTT.

The chain is built from TRBV18 and TRBJ2-1, with TRBD2 matching 16 bases. The CDR3 runs to 14 residues. CDR1 is KGHSH, CDR2 LQKENI, per germline. V lost 3 bases and J lost 10; bases outside the gene matches: 0. The CDR3 reads CASSPGLAGGEQFF. CDR3 DNA sequence: TGTGCCAGCTCACCGGGACTAGCGGGAGGGGAGCAGTTCTTC.

The rearrangement links TRBV27 to TRBJ2-3; D perhaps matches TRBD1 (5 bases). The length of the CDR3 is 16 residues. Trimming cost V 0 bases and J 0 bases, with 10 bases left between them. CDR1 and CDR2 from the germline V gene are MNHEY and SMNVEV (reference sequence). CDR3 coding DNA: TGTGCCAGCAGTTTATCGGCCAGGACAAGCACAGATACGCAGTATTTT. Translated: CASSLSARTSTDTQYF.

This clonotype has at least ten counts. V and J are TRBV28 and TRBJ2-3; D unclear. Trimming pared 2 bases from V and 2 bases from J, leaving 5 bases between. Germline values: CDR1 MDHEN, CDR2 SYDVKM. CDR3 size: 13 residues. This CDR3 reads CASSLGNTDTQYF. CDR3 nucleotides: TGTGCCAGCAGTTTAGGGAACACAGATACGCAGTATTTT.

The chain couples TRBV11-2 to TRBJ2-6, with D uncertain. Trimming shortened V by 1 base and J by 4 bases, and 14 bases separated the two germline ends. The CDR3 is 17 amino acids. Germline assignment: CDR1 SGHAT and CDR2 FQNNGV. The CDR3 is CASSLVLRVTGANVLTF. As DNA, the CDR3 is TGTGCCAGCAGCTTAGTTTTAAGGGTTACCGGGGCCAACGTCCTGACTTTC. Looking up the rest from reference TRBV11-2 and TRBJ2-6 gives the full variable domain: EAGVAQSPRYKIIEKRQSVAFWCNPISGHATLYWYQQILGQGPKLLIQFQNNGVVDDSQLPKDRFSAERLKGVDSTLKIQPAKLEDSAVYLCASSLVLRVTGANVLTFGAGSRLTVL.

This clonotype came up many times. V gene TRBV5-6 combines with J gene TRBJ2-1; no definite D call. Trimming stripped 1 base from V and 9 bases from J, with 5 bases between. The CDR3 runs 11 residues. Germline V gene sequence: CDR1 SGHDT, CDR2 YYEEEE. CDR3 in DNA: TGTGCCAGCAGCTTGACCGGTGAGCAGTTCTTC. It is translated as CASSLTGEQFF.

This clonotype was counted a few times. V and J are TRBV28 and TRBJ2-7, with D perhaps matching TRBD1 or TRBD2 (5 bases each). Trimming took 3 bases from V and 4 from J, leaving 13 bases between them. The CDR3 length is 14 residues. Germline CDR1 is MDHEN and CDR2 is SYDVKM. CDR3 in DNA: TGTGCCAGCAGTTTGTTGGTCGGGGCTTACGAGCAGTACTTC. Its protein is CASSLLVGAYEQYF.

There are a few counts of this clonotype. This chain links TRBV12-3 or TRBV12-4 with TRBJ2-1, with unresolved D. V was shortened by 3 bases and J by 4 bases, with 10 bases between the two germline ends. CDR3 length equals 14 residues. The CDR3 spells CASSFLGGYNEQFF. CDR3 nucleotides: TGTGCCAGCAGTTTCTTAGGCGGATACAATGAGCAGTTCTTC.